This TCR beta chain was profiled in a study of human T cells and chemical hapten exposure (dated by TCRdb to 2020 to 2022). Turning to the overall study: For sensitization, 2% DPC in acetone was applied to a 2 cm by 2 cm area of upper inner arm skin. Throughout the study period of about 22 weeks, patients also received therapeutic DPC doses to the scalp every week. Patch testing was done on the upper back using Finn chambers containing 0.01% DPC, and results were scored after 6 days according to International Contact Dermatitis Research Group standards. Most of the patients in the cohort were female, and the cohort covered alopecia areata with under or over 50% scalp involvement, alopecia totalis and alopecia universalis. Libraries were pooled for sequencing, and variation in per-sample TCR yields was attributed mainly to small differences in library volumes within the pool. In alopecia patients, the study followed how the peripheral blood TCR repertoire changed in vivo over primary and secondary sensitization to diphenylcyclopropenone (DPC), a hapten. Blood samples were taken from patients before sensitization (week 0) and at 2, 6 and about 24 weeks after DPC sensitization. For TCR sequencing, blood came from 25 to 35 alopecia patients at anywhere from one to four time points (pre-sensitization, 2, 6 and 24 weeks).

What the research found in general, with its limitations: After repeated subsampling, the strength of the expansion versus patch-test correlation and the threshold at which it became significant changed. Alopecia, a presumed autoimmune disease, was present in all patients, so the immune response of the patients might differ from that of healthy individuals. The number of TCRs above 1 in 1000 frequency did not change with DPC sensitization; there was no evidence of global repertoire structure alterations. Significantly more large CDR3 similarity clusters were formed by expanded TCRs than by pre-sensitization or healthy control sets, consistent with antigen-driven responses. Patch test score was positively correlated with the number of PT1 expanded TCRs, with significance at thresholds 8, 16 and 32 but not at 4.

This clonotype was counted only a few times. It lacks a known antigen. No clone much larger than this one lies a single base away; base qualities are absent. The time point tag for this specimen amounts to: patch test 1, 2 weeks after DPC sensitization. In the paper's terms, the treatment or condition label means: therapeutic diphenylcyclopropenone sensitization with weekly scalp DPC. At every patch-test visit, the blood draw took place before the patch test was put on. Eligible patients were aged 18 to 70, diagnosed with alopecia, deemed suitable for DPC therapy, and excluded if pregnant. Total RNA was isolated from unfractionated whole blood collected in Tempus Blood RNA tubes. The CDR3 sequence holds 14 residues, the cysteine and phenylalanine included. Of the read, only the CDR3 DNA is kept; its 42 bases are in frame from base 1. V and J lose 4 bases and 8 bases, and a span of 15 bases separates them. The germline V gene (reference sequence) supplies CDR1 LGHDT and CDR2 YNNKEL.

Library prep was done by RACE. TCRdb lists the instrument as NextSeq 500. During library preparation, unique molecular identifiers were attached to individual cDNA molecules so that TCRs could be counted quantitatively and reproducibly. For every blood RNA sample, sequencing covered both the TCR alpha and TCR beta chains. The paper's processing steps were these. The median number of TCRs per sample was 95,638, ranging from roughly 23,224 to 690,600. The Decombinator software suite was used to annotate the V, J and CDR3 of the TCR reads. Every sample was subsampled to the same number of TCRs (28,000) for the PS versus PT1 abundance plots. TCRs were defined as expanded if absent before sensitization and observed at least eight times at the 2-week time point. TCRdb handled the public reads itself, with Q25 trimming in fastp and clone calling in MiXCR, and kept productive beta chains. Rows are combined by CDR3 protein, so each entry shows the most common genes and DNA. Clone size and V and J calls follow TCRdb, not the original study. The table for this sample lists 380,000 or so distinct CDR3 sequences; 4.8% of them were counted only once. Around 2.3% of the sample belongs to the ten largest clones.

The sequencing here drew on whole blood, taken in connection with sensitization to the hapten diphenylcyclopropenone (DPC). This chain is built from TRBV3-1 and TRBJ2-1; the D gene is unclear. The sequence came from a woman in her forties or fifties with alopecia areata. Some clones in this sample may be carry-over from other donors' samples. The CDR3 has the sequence CASSPRLESDEQFF. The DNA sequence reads TGTGCCAGCAGCCCCCGGCTAGAGAGCGATGAGCAGTTCTTC.